The following is a T cell receptor (beta chain) sequence with its context. This same CDR3 is encoded by further DNA sequences in the sample. This entry comes from a study of OX40 agonist ivuxolimab in advanced cancers. Here immunoSEQ multiplex PCR was the method, and the copy in TCRdb shows in-frame clones only, minus some. In the table there are some 97,000 clones, 90% of which are singletons. The CDR3 loop spans 15 amino acids. Germline V lookup: CDR1 LNHDA, CDR2 SQIVND (reference sequence). With V trimmed by 5 bases and J by 3 bases, 8 bases remained unmatched. V gene TRBV19 combines with J gene TRBJ2-7; 9 bases map to TRBD1. The sample consisted of CD4+ or CD8+ T cells sorted from blood, taken in a trial of the OX40 agonist ivuxolimab. The TCR originated in an adult with an advanced solid tumor such as melanoma, head and neck, liver or kidney cancer. The CDR3 spells CASSVGTGRSYEQYF. The CDR3 region has the DNA TGTGCCAGTAGTGTAGGGACAGGGCGCAGCTACGAGCAGTACTTC.